These 21 T cell receptor beta chains were sequenced from one sample in a study of blood T cells in healthy people across ages. Primed by a sample-barcoded 5' primer and a J-beta primer mix, a second PCR proceeded for about 7 to 11 cycles. TCRdb redid the calling of the 5' RACE reads with MiXCR, one entry per CDR3 protein. The sample contains about 1.8 million distinct CDR3 sequences, less than 50% of which appear only once. Sequenced input: blood. All receptors derive from a woman in her thirties or forties in good health.

The chain employs TRBV5-1 and TRBJ2-1, with D maybe TRBD1 (6 bases). V gave up 0 bases and J gave up 2 bases, with 9 bases separating them. Germline CDR1 SGHRS, CDR2 YFSETQ. The CDR3 sequence is 15 residues long. CDR3 region: CASSLEGVTYNEQFF. The CDR3 DNA reads TGCGCCAGCAGCTTGGAGGGGGTAACCTACAATGAGCAGTTCTTC.

This CDR3 reads CASSHYGYEQYF. The CDR3 DNA follows: TGCGCCAGCAGCCATTACGGCTACGAGCAGTACTTC. The rearrangement links TRBV4-1 to TRBJ2-7; no reliable D call. CDR3 length: 12 amino acids. Trimming stripped 3 bases from V and 3 bases from J, with 6 bases between. Per germline, CDR1 MGHRA and CDR2 YSYEKL.

This clonotype was detected only a few times. The chain uses TRBV6-5 and TRBJ1-2, with a possible D match to TRBD1 (5 bases). CDR3 size: 15 residues. Germline V gene lookup returns CDR1 MNHEY and CDR2 SVGAGI. The V and J ends lost 4 bases and 4 bases respectively, with 16 bases between them. The CDR3 sequence is CASSFDAGTSYGYTF. As DNA, the CDR3 is TGTGCCAGCAGTTTTGATGCAGGGACGTCCTATGGCTACACCTTC.

The gene calls are TRBV20-1 and TRBJ2-7; 7 positions match TRBD1. CDR1 is DFQATT and CDR2 is SNEGSKA in the germline V gene (reference sequence). The CDR3 length is 14 residues. The ends lost 6 bases at V and 1 base at J; junction bases unmatched: 9. The CDR3, as DNA: TGCAGTGCCAGTTGGGACAGCTTGTCCTACGAGCAGTACTTC. This codes for CSASWDSLSYEQYF.

The chain employs TRBV5-1 and TRBJ1-2; 9 bases map to TRBD1. Germline lookup yields CDR1 SGHRS and CDR2 YFSETQ. J gave up 4 bases and V 2 bases, and 6 bases lay outside the gene matches. This CDR3 region has 15 residues. CDR3 nucleotide sequence: TGCGCCAGCAGCTTAGCGACAGGGGGAATCTATGGCTACACCTTC. This codes for CASSLATGGIYGYTF.

This clonotype occurred a few times. This CDR3 is CASSSISGIGEPLEQYF. The CDR3 region has the DNA TGTGCCAGCAGCTCGATTAGCGGGATAGGGGAGCCCTTGGAGCAGTACTTC. The chain uses TRBV13 and TRBJ2-7; the match to TRBD2 covers 8 bases. Germline-derived CDR1 and CDR2 are PRHDT and FYEKMQ (reference sequence). The CDR3 covers 17 residues. After removal of 4 bases from V and 7 bases from J, the junction contained 18 bases not matched to a gene.

This clonotype was recorded many times. The gene calls are TRBV7-2 and TRBJ2-1; unclear D gene. The germline V and J ends were trimmed by 3 bases and 3 bases, with 0 bases remaining between them. Germline lookup yields CDR1 SGHTA and CDR2 FQGNSA. CDR3 length: 11 residues. This CDR3 reads CASSFYNEQFF. CDR3 DNA: TGTGCCAGCAGCTTCTACAATGAGCAGTTCTTC. Filled out from reference TRBV7-2 and TRBJ2-1, the complete variable domain reads GAGVSQSPSNKVTEKGKDVELRCDPISGHTALYWYRQSLGQGLEFLIYFQGNSAPDKSGLPSDRFSAERTGGSVSTLTIQRTQQEDSAVYLCASSFYNEQFFGPGTRLTVL.

The chain joins TRBV6-2 or TRBV6-3 to TRBJ2-5, with D perhaps assigned TRBD1 or TRBD2 (5 bases each). Trimming removed 2 bases at V and 4 bases at J, with 17 bases between. Per germline, CDR1 MNHEY and CDR2 SVGEGT. The CDR3 has 16 residues. The CDR3 loop is CASSYGGVARGETQYF. CDR3 sequence (DNA): TGTGCCAGCAGTTACGGGGGAGTGGCAAGGGGAGAGACCCAGTACTTC.

This clonotype was seen more than once but under ten times. This chain connects TRBV5-1 to TRBJ2-1; 14 bases fit TRBD2. The V and J ends lost 3 bases and 4 bases, in that order; junction bases with no gene match: 12. The germline V gene has CDR1 SGHRS and CDR2 YFSETQ. CDR3 size: 19 residues. CDR3 nucleotide sequence: TGCGCCAGCAGCTACCCGGGACTAGCGGGGGCCACTAATTACAATGAGCAGTTCTTC. This codes for CASSYPGLAGATNYNEQFF. Full variable domain (rest looked up from reference TRBV5-1 and TRBJ2-1): KAGVTQTPRYLIKTRGQQVTLSCSPISGHRSVSWYQQTPGQGLQFLFEYFSETQRNKGNFPGRFSGRQFSNSRSEMNVSTLELGDSALYLCASSYPGLAGATNYNEQFFGPGTRLTVL.

CDR3 DNA: TGCAGCGTCCGACGGGGGGCCGGGGTAGGATTTAGCTCTATAGATACGCAGTATTTT. Translation gives CSVRRGAGVGFSSIDTQYF. The V gene is TRBV29-1, the J gene TRBJ2-3, with D maybe TRBD2 (7 bases). V shed 6 bases and J shed 5 bases, with 33 bases lying between them. Germline lookup yields CDR1 SQVTM and CDR2 ANQGSEA. The CDR3 loop spans 19 amino acids.

This clonotype was counted between two and nine times. The V and J genes are TRBV6-5 and TRBJ1-2; TRBD1 matches 7 bases. V was pared by 4 bases and J by 4 bases, with 6 bases of the junction left unmatched. CDR3 length equals 14 residues. Germline values: CDR1 MNHEY, CDR2 SVGAGI. CDR3 protein: CASSSTGVSYGYTF. For the CDR3, the DNA is TGTGCCAGCAGTTCCACAGGGGTCTCCTATGGCTACACCTTC.

In its sample, this clonotype was seen a few times. V is TRBV4-3 and J is TRBJ1-2; D is ambiguous. With 0 bases removed from V and 7 bases from J, the gap between germline ends came to 15 bases. The germline V gene has CDR1 LGHNA and CDR2 YSLEER. CDR3 length equals 15 residues. The chain's CDR3 is CASSQDRSALGGYTF. The CDR3 DNA reads as TGCGCCAGCAGCCAAGACCGGTCAGCACTTGGTGGCTACACCTTC.

The V call is TRBV29-1, the J call TRBJ1-1; no definite D call. Germline V gene data show CDR1 as SQVTM and CDR2 as ANQGSEA. Trimming took off 1 base at V and 5 bases at J, with 8 bases between the two ends. The length of the CDR3 is 12 residues. CDR3 in DNA: TGCAGCGTTGAAGTGGAGTGGACTGAAGCTTTCTTT. As protein: CSVEVEWTEAFF.

The chain has TRBV29-1 and TRBJ2-4, with D hard to call. The ends were cut back, 2 bases at V and 8 bases at J, with 7 bases in the middle. The length of the CDR3 is 11 residues. Germline V gene lookup returns CDR1 SQVTM and CDR2 ANQGSEA. This chain's CDR3 is CSVELTDIQYF. In DNA, the CDR3 is TGCAGCGTTGAACTAACAGACATTCAGTACTTC.

The chain combines TRBV11-1 with TRBJ2-7; 7 bases map to TRBD1. The CDR3 consists of 15 residues. The V gene's germline CDR1 is SGHAT and CDR2 FQDESV (reference sequence). Germline trimming cut 5 bases from V and 7 bases from J; bases unmatched to any gene: 14. The CDR3 nucleotides read TGTGCCAGCAGCCACCGGGACAGCGGATTCAATGAGCAGTACTTC. It specifies CASSHRDSGFNEQYF. The full variable domain, rest sourced from reference TRBV11-1 and TRBJ2-7, is EAEVAQSPRYKITEKSQAVAFWCDPISGHATLYWYRQILGQGPELLVQFQDESVVDDSQLPKDRFSAERLKGVDSTLKIQPAELGDSAMYLCASSHRDSGFNEQYFGPGTRLTVT.

This chain joins TRBV15 and TRBJ1-6, with a tentative D call TRBD1 (5 bases). The CDR3 extends over 13 amino acids. Germline CDR1 is LNHNV and CDR2 is YYDKDF (reference sequence). The V gene lost 1 base and the J gene lost 10 bases, with 8 bases spanning the gap. The CDR3 here is CATSRVGGSPLHF. The CDR3 DNA reads as TGTGCCACCAGCAGAGTGGGGGGATCACCCCTCCACTTT.

This clonotype was seen repeatedly, ten times or more. The chain joins TRBV7-2 to TRBJ2-5; D gene ambiguous. There are 13 residues in the CDR3. Germline V gives CDR1 SGHTA, CDR2 FQGNSA. The V end lost 2 bases, the J end lost 5 bases, and 9 bases lay between the germline ends. The CDR3 is CASSLSPRETQYF. The CDR3, as DNA: TGTGCCAGCAGCTTAAGCCCGAGGGAGACCCAGTACTTC.

This clonotype was counted between two and nine times. This rearrangement joins TRBV4-2 to TRBJ1-4; possibly TRBD1 for D (5 bases). Trimming stripped 8 bases from V and 8 bases from J, with 21 bases between. The CDR3 spans 15 residues. Germline V lookup: CDR1 LGHNA, CDR2 YNFKEQ. This chain's CDR3 is CASGRVGDLGEKLFF. As DNA, the CDR3 is TGTGCCAGCGGGCGCGTGGGGGACTTGGGGGAAAAACTGTTTTTT.

The chain employs TRBV15 and TRBJ2-7; possible D gene TRBD1, 6 bases. The J call may not be correct, given that the DNA end is closer to TRBJ2-5. The CDR3 has 13 amino acids. The germline V gene has CDR1 LNHNV and CDR2 YYDKDF (reference sequence). For the CDR3, the DNA is TGTGCCACCAGCACGATTCAGGGGGAGACCCAGTACTTC. Residues: CATSTIQGETQYF.

The table lists this clonotype with a count of one. For the CDR3, the DNA is TGTGCCAGCTCACCACCGATTAATCCCGGACAGGGAAGAAACACCATATATTTT. Protein sequence: CASSPPINPGQGRNTIYF. V and J are TRBV18 and TRBJ1-3; 8 nucleotides line up with TRBD1. Germline CDR1 KGHSH, CDR2 LQKENI. This CDR3 has 18 residues. V lost 0 bases to trimming and J lost 5 bases; unmatched junction nucleotides: 12.

V and J are TRBV20-1 and TRBJ1-1; D gene uncertain. The CDR3 loop spans 16 amino acids. With 1 base removed from V and 0 bases from J, the gap between germline ends came to 15 bases. The germline V gene encodes CDR1 DFQATT and CDR2 SNEGSKA (reference sequence). DNA for the CDR3: TGCAGTGCTAGAGCGTCGGCGGGTCTTTTGAACACTGAAGCTTTCTTT. Residues: CSARASAGLLNTEAFF.